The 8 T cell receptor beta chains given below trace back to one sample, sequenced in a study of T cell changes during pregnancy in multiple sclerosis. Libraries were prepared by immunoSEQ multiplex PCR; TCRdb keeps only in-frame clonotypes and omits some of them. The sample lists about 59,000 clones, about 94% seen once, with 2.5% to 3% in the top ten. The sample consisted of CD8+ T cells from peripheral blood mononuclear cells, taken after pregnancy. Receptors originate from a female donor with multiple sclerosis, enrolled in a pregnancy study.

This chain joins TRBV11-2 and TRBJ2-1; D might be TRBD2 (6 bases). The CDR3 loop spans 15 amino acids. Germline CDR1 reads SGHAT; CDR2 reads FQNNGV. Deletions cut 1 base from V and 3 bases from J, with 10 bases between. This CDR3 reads CASSLVGLNYNEQFF. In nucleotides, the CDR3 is TGTGCCAGCAGCTTAGTGGGACTGAACTACAATGAGCAGTTCTTC.

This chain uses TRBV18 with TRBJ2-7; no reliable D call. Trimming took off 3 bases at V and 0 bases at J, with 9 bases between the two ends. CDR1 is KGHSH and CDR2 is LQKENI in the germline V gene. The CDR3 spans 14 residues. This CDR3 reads CASSPAGFSYEQYF. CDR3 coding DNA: TGTGCCAGCTCACCTGCAGGATTCTCCTACGAGCAGTACTTC. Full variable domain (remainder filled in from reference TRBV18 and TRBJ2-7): NAGVMQNPRHLVRRRGQEARLRCSPMKGHSHVYWYRQLPEEGLKFMVYLQKENIIDESGMPKERFSAEFPKEGPSILRIQQVVRGDSAAYFCASSPAGFSYEQYFGPGTRLTVT.

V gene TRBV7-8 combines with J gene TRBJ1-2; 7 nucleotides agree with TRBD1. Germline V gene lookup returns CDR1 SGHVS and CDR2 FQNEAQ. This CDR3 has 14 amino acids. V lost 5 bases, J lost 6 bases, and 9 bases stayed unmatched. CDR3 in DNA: TGTGCCAGCAGCATGGATCAGGGGGTTGATGGCTACACCTTC. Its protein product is CASSMDQGVDGYTF.

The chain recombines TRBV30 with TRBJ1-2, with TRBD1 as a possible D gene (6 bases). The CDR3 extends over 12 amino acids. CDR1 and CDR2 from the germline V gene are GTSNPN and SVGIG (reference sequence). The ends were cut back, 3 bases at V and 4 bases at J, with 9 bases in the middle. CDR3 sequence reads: CAWRADSYGYTF. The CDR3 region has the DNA TGTGCCTGGAGGGCGGACAGCTATGGCTACACCTTC.

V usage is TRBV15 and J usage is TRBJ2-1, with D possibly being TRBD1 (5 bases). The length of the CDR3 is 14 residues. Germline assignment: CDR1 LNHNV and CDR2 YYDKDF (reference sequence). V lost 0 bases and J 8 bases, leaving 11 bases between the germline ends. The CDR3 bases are TGTGCCACCAGCAGAGATTCAGGGATGGATGAGCAGTTCTTC. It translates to CATSRDSGMDEQFF.

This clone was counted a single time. CDR3 in amino acids: CSVPGRTEAFF. CDR3 in DNA: TGCAGCGTTCCAGGAAGGACTGAAGCTTTCTTT. This chain joins TRBV29-1 and TRBJ1-1; unclear D gene. The germline V gene has CDR1 SQVTM and CDR2 ANQGSEA. Trimming took 5 bases from V and 5 from J, leaving 9 bases between them. The CDR3 runs 11 residues.

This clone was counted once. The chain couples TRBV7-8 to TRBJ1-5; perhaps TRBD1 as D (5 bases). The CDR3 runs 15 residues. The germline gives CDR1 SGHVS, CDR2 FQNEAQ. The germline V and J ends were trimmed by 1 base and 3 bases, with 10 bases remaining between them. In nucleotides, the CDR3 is TGTGCCAGCAGCTTAGTGGCAGGGAACAATCAGCCCCAGCATTTT. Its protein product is CASSLVAGNNQPQHF.

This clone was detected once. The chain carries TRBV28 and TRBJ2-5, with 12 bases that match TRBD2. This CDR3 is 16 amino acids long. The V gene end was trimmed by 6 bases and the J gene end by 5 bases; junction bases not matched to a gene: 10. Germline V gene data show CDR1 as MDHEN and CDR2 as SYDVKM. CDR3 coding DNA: TGTGCCAGCAGCTTGAGACTAGCGGGAGAGAGGGAGACCCAGTACTTC. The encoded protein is CASSLRLAGERETQYF.